This T cell receptor (beta chain) was obtained from a study of OX40 agonist ivuxolimab in advanced cancers. Overall study: In this cohort, patients received ivuxolimab, an agonistic anti-OX40 (CD134) antibody. The study reported partial responses in three patients: one hepatocellular carcinoma, two cutaneous melanoma.

Study results and limitations: More expanded clones were found, on average, in CD8+ than in CD4+ T cells.

The CDR3 has 14 residues. The V segment lost 5 bases and the J segment 0 bases; nucleotides outside the gene matches: 2. CDR1 and CDR2 from the germline V gene are SGHVS and FQNEAQ. Assay used: immunoSEQ multiplex PCR; TCRdb lists only in-frame clones, some missing. The sample contains 65,000 to 85,000 clones, 80% to 95% of which appear only once. Patients with a history of autoimmune disease or on systemic immunosuppression were excluded. Note on this clone: The antigen remains undetermined.

This TCR was sampled from an adult with an advanced solid tumor such as melanoma, head and neck, liver or kidney cancer. Here the sequenced sample was CD4+ or CD8+ T cells sorted from blood, taken in a trial of the OX40 agonist ivuxolimab. The chain recombines TRBV7-8 with TRBJ2-7; 9 nucleotides agree with TRBD1. In nucleotides, the CDR3 is TGTGCCAGCAGCCTACAGGGGGCCTCCTACGAGCAGTACTTC. As protein: CASSLQGASYEQYF.